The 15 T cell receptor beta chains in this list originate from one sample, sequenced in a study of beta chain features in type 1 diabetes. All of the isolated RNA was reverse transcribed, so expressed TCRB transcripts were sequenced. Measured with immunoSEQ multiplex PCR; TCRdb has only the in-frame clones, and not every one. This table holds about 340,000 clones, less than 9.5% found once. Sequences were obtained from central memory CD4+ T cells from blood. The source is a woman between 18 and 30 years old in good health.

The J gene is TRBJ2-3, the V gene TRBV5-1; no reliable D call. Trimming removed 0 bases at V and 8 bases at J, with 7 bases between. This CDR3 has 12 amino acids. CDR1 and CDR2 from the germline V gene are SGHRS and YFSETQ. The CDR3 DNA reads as TGCGCCAGCAGCTTGGATCCGGGTACGCAGTATTTT. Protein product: CASSLDPGTQYF.

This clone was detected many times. In nucleotides, the CDR3 is TGTGCCAGCAGCCAAGCTCCTACGAGCGGGGCATACAATGAGCAGTTCTTC. Translation gives CASSQAPTSGAYNEQFF. The chain has TRBV4-2 and TRBJ2-1; 7 positions agree with TRBD2. J was trimmed by 4 bases and V by 1 base; bases with no gene match: 10. CDR1 and CDR2 from the germline V gene are LGHNA and YNFKEQ. The CDR3 length is 17 residues.

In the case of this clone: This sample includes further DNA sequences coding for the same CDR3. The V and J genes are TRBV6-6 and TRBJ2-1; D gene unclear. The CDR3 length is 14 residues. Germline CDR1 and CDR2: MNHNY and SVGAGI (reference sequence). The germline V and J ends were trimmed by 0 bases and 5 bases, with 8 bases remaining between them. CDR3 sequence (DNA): TGTGCCAGCAGTTACTCAGGACGGGACAATGAGCAGTTCTTC. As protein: CASSYSGRDNEQFF.

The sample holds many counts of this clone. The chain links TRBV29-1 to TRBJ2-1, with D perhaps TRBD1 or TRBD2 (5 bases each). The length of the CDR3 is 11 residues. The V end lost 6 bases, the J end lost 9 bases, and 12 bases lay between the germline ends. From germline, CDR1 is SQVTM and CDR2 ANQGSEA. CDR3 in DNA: TGCAGCGTCGCTGCTGGGGGTGAGCAGTTCTTC. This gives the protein CSVAAGGEQFF.

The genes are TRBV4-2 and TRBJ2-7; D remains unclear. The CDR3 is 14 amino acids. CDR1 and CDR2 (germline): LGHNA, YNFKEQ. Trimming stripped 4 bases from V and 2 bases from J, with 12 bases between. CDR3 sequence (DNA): TGTGCCAGCAGCCCACTCGGGTCCACCTACGAGCAGTACTTC. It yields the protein CASSPLGSTYEQYF.

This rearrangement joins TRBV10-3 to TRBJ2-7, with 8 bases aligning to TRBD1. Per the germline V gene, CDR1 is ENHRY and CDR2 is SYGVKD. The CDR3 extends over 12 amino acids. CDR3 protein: CAISESRTGWEV. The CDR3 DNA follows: TGTGCCATCAGTGAGTCAAGGACAGGGTGGGAAGTC.

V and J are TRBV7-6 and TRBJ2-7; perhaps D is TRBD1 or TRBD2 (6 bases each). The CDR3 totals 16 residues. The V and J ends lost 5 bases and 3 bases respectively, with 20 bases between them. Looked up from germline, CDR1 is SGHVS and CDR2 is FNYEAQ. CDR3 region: CASSALGGTRDYEQYF. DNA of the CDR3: TGTGCCAGCAGCGCTCTCGGCGGGACAAGGGACTACGAGCAGTACTTC.

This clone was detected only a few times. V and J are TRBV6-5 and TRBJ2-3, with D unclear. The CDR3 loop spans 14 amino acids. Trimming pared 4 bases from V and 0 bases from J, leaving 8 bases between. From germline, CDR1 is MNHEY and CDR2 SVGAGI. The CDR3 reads CASSSKSSTDTQYF. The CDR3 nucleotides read TGTGCCAGCAGTTCAAAATCTAGCACAGATACGCAGTATTTT.

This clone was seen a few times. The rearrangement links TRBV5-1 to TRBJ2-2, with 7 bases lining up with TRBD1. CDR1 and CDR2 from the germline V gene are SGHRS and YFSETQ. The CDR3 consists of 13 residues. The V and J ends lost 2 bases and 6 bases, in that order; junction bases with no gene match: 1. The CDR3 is CASSFGQAGELFF. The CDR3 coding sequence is TGCGCCAGCAGCTTCGGACAGGCCGGGGAGCTGTTTTTT.

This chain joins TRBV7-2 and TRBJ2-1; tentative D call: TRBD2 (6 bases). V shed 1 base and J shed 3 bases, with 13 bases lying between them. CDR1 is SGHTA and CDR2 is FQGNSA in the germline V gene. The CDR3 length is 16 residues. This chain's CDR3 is CASSLVSGSRYNEQFF. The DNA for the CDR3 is TGTGCCAGCAGCTTAGTTTCCGGGAGCCGCTACAATGAGCAGTTCTTC.

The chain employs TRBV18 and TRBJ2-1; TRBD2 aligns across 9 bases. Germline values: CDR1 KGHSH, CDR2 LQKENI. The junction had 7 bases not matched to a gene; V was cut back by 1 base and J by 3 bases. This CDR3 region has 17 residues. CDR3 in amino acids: CASSPRSPSGDYNEQFF. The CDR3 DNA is TGTGCCAGCTCACCACGATCTCCTAGCGGGGACTACAATGAGCAGTTCTTC.

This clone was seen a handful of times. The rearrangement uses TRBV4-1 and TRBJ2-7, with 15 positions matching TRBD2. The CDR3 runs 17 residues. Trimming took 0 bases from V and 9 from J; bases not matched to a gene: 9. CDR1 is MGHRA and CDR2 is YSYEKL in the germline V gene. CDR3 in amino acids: CASSQDGGTSGRRGQYF. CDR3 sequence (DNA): TGCGCCAGCAGCCAAGATGGCGGGACTAGCGGGAGGAGGGGGCAGTACTTC.

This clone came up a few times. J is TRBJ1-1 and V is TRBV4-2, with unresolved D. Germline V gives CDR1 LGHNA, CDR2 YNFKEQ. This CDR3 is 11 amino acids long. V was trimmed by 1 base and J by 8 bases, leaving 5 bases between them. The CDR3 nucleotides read TGTGCCAGCAGCCAAGCAGTCGAAGCTTTCTTT. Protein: CASSQAVEAFF.

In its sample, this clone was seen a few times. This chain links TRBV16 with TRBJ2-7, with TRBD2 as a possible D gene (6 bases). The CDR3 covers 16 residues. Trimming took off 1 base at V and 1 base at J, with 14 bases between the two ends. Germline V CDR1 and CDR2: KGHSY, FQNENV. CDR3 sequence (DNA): TGTGCCAGCAGCCAATTTGGGACGGGAGCGTCCTACGAGCAGTACTTC. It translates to CASSQFGTGASYEQYF.

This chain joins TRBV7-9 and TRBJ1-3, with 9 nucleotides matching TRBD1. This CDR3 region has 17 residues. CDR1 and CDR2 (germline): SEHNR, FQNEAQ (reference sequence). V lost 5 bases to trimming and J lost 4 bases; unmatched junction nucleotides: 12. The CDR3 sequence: CASSQLPGQGIGNTIYF. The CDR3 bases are TGTGCCAGCAGCCAACTACCGGGACAGGGAATCGGAAACACCATATATTTT.